Each of the 16 T cell receptor beta chains below was sequenced from the same sample in a study of response to subunit inactivated influenza vaccine. TCRdb analysed the RT-PCR reads with MiXCR anew, one entry per CDR3 protein. This table has approximately 290,000 distinct CDR3 sequences, around 22% appearing once. The sequenced sample was PBMCs from blood, obtained about 19 months after vaccination. These receptors all come from a man aged 50 to 69 who received an inactivated influenza vaccine.

The chain links TRBV28 to TRBJ2-7; 7 bases map to TRBD1. The CDR3 has 16 residues. With V trimmed by 8 bases and J by 4 bases, 17 bases remained unmatched. From germline, CDR1 is MDHEN and CDR2 SYDVKM. This CDR3 is CASETISGTELYEQYF. The CDR3 DNA sequence: TGTGCCAGCGAAACCATATCCGGGACAGAACTATACGAGCAGTACTTC.

The chain carries TRBV7-9 and TRBJ2-1; 12 bases line up with TRBD2. The CDR3 covers 21 residues. Unmatched junction bases numbered 14, after V lost 1 base and J lost 1 base. Germline lookup yields CDR1 SEHNR and CDR2 FQNEAQ (reference sequence). In DNA form, the CDR3 reads TGTGCCAGCAGCTTAGGAAGTGGACTAGCGGGGTTACAGCCATCCTACAATGAGCAGTTCTTC. Its protein product is CASSLGSGLAGLQPSYNEQFF.

The J gene is TRBJ1-1, the V gene TRBV19; D gene unclear. Trimming shortened V by 7 bases and J by 5 bases, and 14 bases separated the two germline ends. The CDR3 sequence is 13 residues long. Germline CDR1 and CDR2: LNHDA and SQIVND (reference sequence). Here the CDR3 DNA reads TGTGCCAGTAACGCAGGAGTTCGAACTGAAGCTTTCTTT. As protein: CASNAGVRTEAFF. The full variable domain, its missing parts supplied by reference TRBV19 and TRBJ1-1, is DGGITQSPKYLFRKEGQNVTLSCEQNLNHDAMYWYRQDPGQGLRLIYYSQIVNDFQKGDIAEGYSVSREKKESFPLTVTSAQKNPTAFYLCASNAGVRTEAFFGQGTRLTVV.

This clonotype came up a few times. The chain uses TRBV5-1 and TRBJ1-4; 7 bases map to TRBD1. From germline, CDR1 is SGHRS and CDR2 YFSETQ. The CDR3 has 14 amino acids. V shed 3 bases, J shed 5 bases, and the junction held 4 bases outside the gene matches. CDR3 in DNA: TGCGCCAGCAGCTCCGGGACAGACAATGAAAAACTGTTTTTT. Residues: CASSSGTDNEKLFF.

This clonotype was detected a few times. V gene TRBV27 combines with J gene TRBJ1-1; tentatively, D is TRBD1 (6 bases). This CDR3 contains 15 residues. V lost 1 base, J lost 4 bases, and 13 bases lay in between. From germline, CDR1 is MNHEY and CDR2 SMNVEV (reference sequence). CDR3 loop: CASSLWSRGGTEAFF. The CDR3, as DNA: TGTGCCAGCAGTTTATGGAGCAGGGGAGGCACTGAAGCTTTCTTT.

V usage is TRBV4-3 and J usage is TRBJ2-2; D is possibly TRBD1 (6 bases). The CDR3 has 15 residues. CDR1 is LGHNA and CDR2 is YSLEER in the germline V gene. Trimming cost V 1 base and J 7 bases, with 13 bases left between them. The DNA of the CDR3 is TGCGCCAGCAGCCAAGTCCCAGGGGAGTTCGGGGAGCTGTTTTTT. Protein product: CASSQVPGEFGELFF.

This clonotype was seen many times. The CDR3 DNA sequence: TGTGCCAGCAGCCCCCGGACAGGGAACACTGAAGCTTTCTTT. Translation gives CASSPRTGNTEAFF. This chain connects TRBV12-3 or TRBV12-4 to TRBJ1-1; 7 bases line up with TRBD1. Trimming at V came to 6 bases and at J to 1 base, leaving 5 bases not matched to a gene. The CDR3 runs 14 residues.

The chain joins TRBV7-8 to TRBJ2-7, with D possibly matching TRBD1 (5 bases). V was shortened by 2 bases and J by 3 bases, with 17 bases between the two germline ends. The CDR3 covers 16 residues. The germline V gene has CDR1 SGHVS and CDR2 FQNEAQ. The CDR3 protein is CASSLLRTDILYEQYF. The CDR3 DNA follows: TGTGCCAGCAGCTTACTTCGGACGGACATCCTCTACGAGCAGTACTTC.

The rearrangement joins TRBV20-1 to TRBJ1-5; 8 nucleotides align to TRBD1. The V gene end was trimmed by 6 bases and the J gene end by 6 bases; junction bases not matched to a gene: 7. The CDR3 sequence is 13 residues long. Per germline, CDR1 DFQATT and CDR2 SNEGSKA (reference sequence). CDR3 sequence (DNA): TGCAGTGCCAGACAGGGGTGGTTTCAGCCCCAGCATTTT. Encoded protein: CSARQGWFQPQHF.

This rearrangement joins TRBV20-1 to TRBJ2-3, with D unclear. V was cut by 1 base and J by 1 base, with 12 bases left in between. The CDR3 totals 15 residues. Germline V CDR1 and CDR2: DFQATT, SNEGSKA (reference sequence). The CDR3 is CSARGARIRTDTQYF. The CDR3 nucleotides read TGCAGTGCTAGAGGCGCGCGGATCCGCACAGATACGCAGTATTTT.

J is TRBJ2-5 and V is TRBV7-2, with D possibly TRBD1 on 6 matching bases. Germline assignment: CDR1 SGHTA and CDR2 FQGNSA. Trimming took 6 bases from V and 5 from J, leaving 19 bases between them. CDR3 length: 15 amino acids. CDR3 loop: CASRDSHSNTETQYF. For the CDR3, the DNA is TGTGCCAGCAGGGACAGCCACAGCAACACGGAGACCCAGTACTTC. Combining the CDR3 with reference TRBV7-2 and TRBJ2-5 gives the whole variable domain GAGVSQSPSNKVTEKGKDVELRCDPISGHTALYWYRQSLGQGLEFLIYFQGNSAPDKSGLPSDRFSAERTGGSVSTLTIQRTQQEDSAVYLCASRDSHSNTETQYFGPGTRLLVL.

This clonotype was seen only a few times. The chain joins TRBV5-1 to TRBJ1-4; D is unclear. The V and J ends lost 4 bases and 2 bases respectively, with 6 bases between them. The CDR3 covers 13 residues. Germline V lookup: CDR1 SGHRS, CDR2 YFSETQ. The CDR3 DNA sequence: TGCGCCAGCAGCCAAGACACTAATGAAAAACTGTTTTTT. Translating it yields CASSQDTNEKLFF.

In this sample, this clonotype turned up a few times. CDR3 sequence reads: CASTRQGRLDTQYF. The CDR3 coding sequence is TGTGCCAGCACTCGACAGGGTAGATTGGATACGCAGTATTTT. J is TRBJ2-3 and V is TRBV27; 7 bases line up with TRBD1. The germline gives CDR1 MNHEY, CDR2 SMNVEV (reference sequence). Trimming at V came to 7 bases and at J to 6 bases, leaving 10 bases not matched to a gene. The CDR3 runs 14 residues.

This clonotype has a count of ten or more. V is TRBV11-3 and J is TRBJ2-2; the match to TRBD1 covers 10 bases. Germline V gene lookup returns CDR1 SGHNT and CDR2 YENEEA. The CDR3 is 16 residues long. V lost 1 base to trimming and J lost 4 bases; unmatched junction nucleotides: 3. CDR3 coding DNA: TGTGCCAGCAGCTTAGTGACAGGGGGCTCCACCGGGGAGCTGTTTTTT. It encodes CASSLVTGGSTGELFF.

The chain uses TRBV7-2 and TRBJ2-6; D possibly corresponds to TRBD1 (5 bases). Trimming took off 1 base at V and 7 bases at J, with 11 bases between the two ends. This CDR3 is 15 amino acids long. Germline assignment: CDR1 SGHTA and CDR2 FQGNSA. The CDR3 loop is CASSLVAGPANVLTF. CDR3 in DNA: TGTGCCAGCAGCTTAGTGGCAGGGCCAGCCAACGTCCTGACTTTC. Full variable domain (rest looked up from reference TRBV7-2 and TRBJ2-6): GAGVSQSPSNKVTEKGKDVELRCDPISGHTALYWYRQSLGQGLEFLIYFQGNSAPDKSGLPSDRFSAERTGGSVSTLTIQRTQQEDSAVYLCASSLVAGPANVLTFGAGSRLTVL.

This clonotype has more than one count but fewer than ten. The gene calls are TRBV12-3 or TRBV12-4 and TRBJ1-2; D is uncertain. The CDR3 spans 12 residues. Trimming shortened V by 1 base and J by 8 bases, and 8 bases separated the two germline ends. The CDR3 DNA is TGTGCCAGCAGTTTAGGGACTTGGGGCTACACCTTC. It is translated as CASSLGTWGYTF.